This TCR beta chain derives from a study of regulatory T cells in long-lasting Graves disease. Across the whole study: By definition, persistent Graves' disease involved antithyroid drugs for over 5 years alongside positive TSH receptor antibodies. General study findings and limits: Newly diagnosed Graves' patients exceeded persistent ones in TCR diversity.

Time point reported: persistent/refractory GD, antithyroid drugs over 5 years with positive TRAb. There was RNA extracted from PBMCs, and the TCR library was made from it. With regard to this clonotype: Its cognate antigen is unknown.

Building the TCR beta libraries relied on iRepertoire HTBI primers, and CDR3 regions underwent Arm-PCR. A single record per CDR3 protein comes from TCRdb applying MiXCR to the multiplex PCR reads. The sample lists hundreds of thousands of distinct CDR3 sequences; under 25% were seen once. CDR3 length: 16 amino acids. Trimming took 2 bases from V and 1 from J, leaving 15 bases between them. Germline V gene lookup returns CDR1 DFQATT and CDR2 SNEGSKA (reference sequence). The sequencing here drew on peripheral blood mononuclear cells (PBMCs), taken when the disease was refractory, from a patient treated with antithyroid drugs. The rearrangement joins TRBV20-1 to TRBJ2-4; D possibly uses TRBD1 or TRBD2 (6 bases each). This sequence originates from a female donor with Graves disease. The CDR3 is CSARRSGDTAKNIQYF. In nucleotides, the CDR3 is TGCAGTGCTAGAAGGTCGGGGGACACCGCCAAAAACATTCAGTACTTC.